One sample yielded the 20 T cell receptor beta chains listed below, sequenced in a study of CD8 T cells in Susac syndrome. cDNA came from approximately 0.5 to 1 ug RNA primed by random hexamers. TCRdb passed the immunoSEQ multiplex PCR reads through MiXCR, listing each CDR3 protein once. The data show about 180,000 distinct CDR3 sequences, 90% to 95% seen once. The sample taken for sequencing was CD4+ T cells from PBMCs. The receptor source for this set is a human donor with Susac syndrome.

The chain employs TRBV3-1 and TRBJ1-2, with no clear D. The CDR3 totals 11 residues. Trimming cost V 4 bases and J 5 bases, with 5 bases left between them. Germline values: CDR1 LGHDT, CDR2 YNNKEL (reference sequence). CDR3 nucleotide sequence: TGTGCCAGCAGCCGACAATATGGCTACACCTTC. This translates into CASSRQYGYTF.

The rearrangement uses TRBV12-3 or TRBV12-4 and TRBJ2-5, with TRBD1 matching 9 bases. The V and J ends lost 8 bases and 4 bases, in that order; junction bases with no gene match: 8. The CDR3 is 14 amino acids. DNA of the CDR3: TGTGCCAGCGGTTCCACAGGGGGCGGAGAGACCCAGTACTTC. Translating it yields CASGSTGGGETQYF.

The chain recombines TRBV29-1 with TRBJ2-3; D is ambiguous. V was pared by 0 bases and J by 2 bases, with 9 bases between. CDR3 length: 14 amino acids. Germline lookup yields CDR1 SQVTM and CDR2 ANQGSEA. The CDR3 coding sequence is TGCAGCGTTGAAGATCCCAGCCCCACAGATACGCAGTATTTT. This gives the protein CSVEDPSPTDTQYF.

The chain uses TRBV18 and TRBJ1-2; no clear D gene. Trimming removed 6 bases from V and 4 bases from J, with 12 bases in between. Germline V lookup: CDR1 KGHSH, CDR2 LQKENI. The CDR3 sequence is 13 residues long. CDR3 protein: CASSPAEAYGYTF. The CDR3 DNA follows: TGTGCCAGCTCCCCCGCAGAGGCCTATGGCTACACCTTC. The variable domain in full, with the rest retrieved from reference TRBV18 and TRBJ1-2, is NAGVMQNPRHLVRRRGQEARLRCSPMKGHSHVYWYRQLPEEGLKFMVYLQKENIIDESGMPKERFSAEFPKEGPSILRIQQVVRGDSAAYFCASSPAEAYGYTFGSGTRLTVV.

This chain links TRBV3-1 with TRBJ2-5, with D possibly TRBD1 on 5 matching bases. Per the germline V gene, CDR1 is LGHDT and CDR2 is YNNKEL (reference sequence). Trimming shortened V by 0 bases and J by 2 bases, and 10 bases separated the two germline ends. The CDR3 sequence is 15 residues long. The CDR3 loop is CASSQEWGLQETQYF. The CDR3 DNA is TGTGCCAGCAGCCAAGAATGGGGCTTACAAGAGACCCAGTACTTC.

The chain employs TRBV7-9 and TRBJ1-2, with D uncertain. CDR1 is SEHNR, CDR2 FQNEAQ, per germline (reference sequence). This CDR3 region has 14 residues. V lost 3 bases to trimming and J lost 4 bases, with 12 bases between them. CDR3: CASSFMEGRYGYTF. The CDR3 region has the DNA TGTGCCAGCAGCTTTATGGAGGGCCGCTATGGCTACACCTTC.

This sequence joins TRBV3-1 and TRBJ2-5; D may be TRBD1 or TRBD2 (5 bases each). CDR3 length: 14 residues. The V end was cut by 5 bases, the J end by 1 base, with 11 bases between. Germline V gene sequence: CDR1 LGHDT, CDR2 YNNKEL (reference sequence). CDR3 loop: CASSESGTQETQYF. CDR3 coding DNA: TGTGCCAGCAGCGAATCCGGGACCCAAGAGACCCAGTACTTC.

This clonotype appeared a few times. The chain uses TRBV5-4 and TRBJ2-5, with 9 bases identical to TRBD2. The CDR3 loop spans 15 amino acids. Unmatched junction bases numbered 4, after V lost 0 bases and J lost 4 bases. In germline, CDR1 is SGHNT, CDR2 YYREEE (reference sequence). The CDR3 nucleotides are TGTGCCAGCAGCTTGGTTGCGGGGGGGCGAGAGACCCAGTACTTC. Translation: CASSLVAGGRETQYF.

This clonotype was picked up a small number of times. The chain couples TRBV19 to TRBJ2-3; 11 bases line up with TRBD2. The germline V gene encodes CDR1 LNHDA and CDR2 SQIVND (reference sequence). V lost 5 bases and J lost 1; bases outside the gene matches: 5. The CDR3 has 16 residues. CDR3 bases: TGTGCCAGTAGTGCCGGGACTAGCGGTGGCACAGATACGCAGTATTTT. Translated: CASSAGTSGGTDTQYF.

The rearrangement joins TRBV3-1 to TRBJ1-2, with TRBD1 as a possible D gene (5 bases). The CDR3 runs 15 residues. The ends were cut back, 0 bases at V and 7 bases at J, with 15 bases in the middle. Germline CDR1 and CDR2: LGHDT and YNNKEL (reference sequence). In nucleotides, the CDR3 is TGTGCCAGCAGCCAAGATCTCGGGGGACGGGGTGGCTACACCTTC. Amino acids: CASSQDLGGRGGYTF.

The chain combines TRBV9 with TRBJ1-1; D call uncertain. V gave up 3 bases and J gave up 4 bases, with 16 bases separating them. CDR3 length: 15 amino acids. The germline gives CDR1 SGDLS, CDR2 YYNGEE. The CDR3 sequence is CASSAQLEGTTEAFF. CDR3 nucleotides: TGTGCCAGCAGCGCTCAACTTGAGGGAACCACTGAAGCTTTCTTT. The full variable domain, rest sourced from reference TRBV9 and TRBJ1-1, is DSGVTQTPKHLITATGQRVTLRCSPRSGDLSVYWYQQSLDQGLQFLIQYYNGEERAKGNILERFSAQQFPDLHSELNLSSLELGDSALYFCASSAQLEGTTEAFFGQGTRLTVV.

The chain couples TRBV3-1 to TRBJ2-7; 8 positions agree with TRBD1. The V segment lost 4 bases and the J segment 5 bases; nucleotides outside the gene matches: 7. Germline CDR1 and CDR2: LGHDT and YNNKEL (reference sequence). The CDR3 extends over 14 amino acids. The CDR3 DNA follows: TGTGCCAGCAGCCGATTAGGACAGGGAGACGAGCAGTACTTC. This codes for CASSRLGQGDEQYF.

V gene TRBV5-4 combines with J gene TRBJ2-7, with D unclear. Looked up from germline, CDR1 is SGHNT and CDR2 is YYREEE (reference sequence). V shed 3 bases and J shed 1 base, with 11 bases lying between them. The CDR3 runs 14 residues. This chain's CDR3 is CASSSWTVSYEQYF. As DNA, the CDR3 is TGTGCCAGCAGCTCTTGGACCGTTTCCTACGAGCAGTACTTC.

The chain links TRBV5-1 to TRBJ2-7; D unresolved. CDR1 is SGHRS and CDR2 is YFSETQ in the germline V gene. Trimming took off 4 bases at V and 6 bases at J, with 23 bases between the two ends. CDR3 size: 16 residues. The CDR3 bases are TGCGCCAGCAGCCCGGATGGGTCGAGACTCTTGGGCGAGCAGTACTTC. This sequence encodes CASSPDGSRLLGEQYF.

The CDR3: CASSPYGGVNGYTF. The CDR3 DNA follows: TGCGCCAGCAGCCCATATGGAGGGGTAAATGGCTACACCTTC. The gene calls are TRBV5-1 and TRBJ1-2; D might be TRBD1 (5 bases). V was shortened by 4 bases and J by 6 bases, with 16 bases between the two germline ends. The CDR3 has 14 amino acids. From germline, CDR1 is SGHRS and CDR2 YFSETQ.

The chain couples TRBV3-1 to TRBJ2-1, with 10 bases lining up with TRBD1. The trim removed 4 bases at V and 6 bases at J, leaving 9 bases unmatched. Per the germline V gene, CDR1 is LGHDT and CDR2 is YNNKEL (reference sequence). This CDR3 is 16 amino acids long. The CDR3 bases are TGTGCCAGCAGCCTCATGAAGGACAGGGGGACCAATGAGCAGTTCTTC. Amino acid sequence: CASSLMKDRGTNEQFF.

The gene calls are TRBV4-3 and TRBJ1-5; TRBD1 matches at 7 bases. Germline CDR1 LGHNA, CDR2 YSLEER. The junction had 8 bases not matched to a gene; V was cut back by 0 bases and J by 6 bases. The CDR3 sequence is 16 residues long. CDR3 DNA sequence: TGCGCCAGCAGCCAAGATTCGGGAGGGGGCGGTCAGCCCCAGCATTTT. This codes for CASSQDSGGGGQPQHF.

The genes are TRBV4-3 and TRBJ1-6; unclear D gene. This CDR3 has 15 residues. V lost 0 bases and J 10 bases, leaving 13 bases between the germline ends. Germline assignment: CDR1 LGHNA and CDR2 YSLEER. In DNA form, the CDR3 reads TGCGCCAGCAGCCAAGACAACAAAGGATGGTCACCCCTCCACTTT. As protein: CASSQDNKGWSPLHF.

The chain is built from TRBV27 and TRBJ2-3; D is perhaps TRBD1 or TRBD2 (5 bases each). Trimming shortened V by 0 bases and J by 2 bases, and 9 bases separated the two germline ends. CDR3 length: 15 residues. Germline CDR1 reads MNHEY; CDR2 reads SMNVEV (reference sequence). The CDR3 DNA reads as TGTGCCAGCAGTTTATCGACGGGGCACACAGATACGCAGTATTTT. This codes for CASSLSTGHTDTQYF.

The genes are TRBV12-3 or TRBV12-4 and TRBJ2-3; D not resolved. V lost 1 base to trimming and J lost 10 bases, with 12 bases between them. This CDR3 comprises 13 residues. CDR3 in amino acids: CASSLEVRLAQYF. The DNA for the CDR3 is TGTGCCAGCAGTTTAGAGGTGCGGCTAGCGCAGTATTTT.